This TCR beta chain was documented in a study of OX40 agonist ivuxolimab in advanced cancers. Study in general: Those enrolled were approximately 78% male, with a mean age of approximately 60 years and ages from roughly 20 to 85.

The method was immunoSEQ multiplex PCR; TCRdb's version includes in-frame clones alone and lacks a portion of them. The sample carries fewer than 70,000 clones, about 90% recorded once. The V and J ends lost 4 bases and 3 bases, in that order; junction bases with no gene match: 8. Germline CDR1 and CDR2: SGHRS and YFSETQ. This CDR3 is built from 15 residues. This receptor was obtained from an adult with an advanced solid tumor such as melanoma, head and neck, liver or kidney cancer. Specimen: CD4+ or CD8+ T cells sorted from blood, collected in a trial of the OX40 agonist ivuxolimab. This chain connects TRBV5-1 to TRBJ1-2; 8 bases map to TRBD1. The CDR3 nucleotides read TGCGCCAGCAGCCCCGACAGGGGAGGAGACTATGGCTACACCTTC. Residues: CASSPDRGGDYGYTF.